This T cell receptor (beta chain) originates from a study of blood T cell repertoires in COVID-19. Study overall: The samples span acute and convalescent COVID-19 from the United States, Italy and Spain. Sample material is recorded as cDNA or gDNA derived from T cells, B-cell-depleted T cells, or PBMCs.

The assay was immunoSEQ multiplex PCR, and TCRdb's table has in-frame clones only and misses some. The sample records about 380,000 clones, around 87% being singletons. CDR3 length: 13 residues. Germline V gives CDR1 SQVTM, CDR2 ANQGSEA. J lost 1 base, V lost 5 bases, and 2 bases had no gene match. Residents of about two dozen US areas, aged about 18 to 89 years, made up the participants. Participants' reported clinical history set cohort assignment. The receptor was derived from a man aged 25-40 years who had recovered from COVID-19. Material for sequencing was PBMCs or T cells enriched from blood (not recorded which). This chain joins TRBV29-1 and TRBJ2-7, with 10 positions matching TRBD1. CDR3: CSVRGQGSYEQYF. DNA of the CDR3: TGCAGCGTTCGGGGACAGGGGTCCTACGAGCAGTACTTC.